The clone carrying this TCR beta chain was counted only a few times. The source of the sample is a study of response to subunit inactivated influenza vaccine. Each CDR3 protein is one row after TCRdb ran MiXCR on the RT-PCR reads. The sample contains 600,000 to 850,000 distinct CDR3 sequences, 11% to 15% of which appear only once. V lost 3 bases and J 5 bases, leaving 8 bases between the germline ends. The CDR3 runs to 12 residues. Germline V gives CDR1 LGHDT, CDR2 YNNKEL (reference sequence). Source: PBMCs from blood, taken roughly 2 weeks before vaccination. This clonotype originated in a man aged 50-59 years who received an inactivated influenza vaccine. The chain recombines TRBV3-1 with TRBJ2-7; possible D gene TRBD1, 5 bases. The CDR3 DNA sequence: TGTGCCAGCAGCCAGGGGCGGCACGAGCAGTACTTC. This codes for CASSQGRHEQYF.